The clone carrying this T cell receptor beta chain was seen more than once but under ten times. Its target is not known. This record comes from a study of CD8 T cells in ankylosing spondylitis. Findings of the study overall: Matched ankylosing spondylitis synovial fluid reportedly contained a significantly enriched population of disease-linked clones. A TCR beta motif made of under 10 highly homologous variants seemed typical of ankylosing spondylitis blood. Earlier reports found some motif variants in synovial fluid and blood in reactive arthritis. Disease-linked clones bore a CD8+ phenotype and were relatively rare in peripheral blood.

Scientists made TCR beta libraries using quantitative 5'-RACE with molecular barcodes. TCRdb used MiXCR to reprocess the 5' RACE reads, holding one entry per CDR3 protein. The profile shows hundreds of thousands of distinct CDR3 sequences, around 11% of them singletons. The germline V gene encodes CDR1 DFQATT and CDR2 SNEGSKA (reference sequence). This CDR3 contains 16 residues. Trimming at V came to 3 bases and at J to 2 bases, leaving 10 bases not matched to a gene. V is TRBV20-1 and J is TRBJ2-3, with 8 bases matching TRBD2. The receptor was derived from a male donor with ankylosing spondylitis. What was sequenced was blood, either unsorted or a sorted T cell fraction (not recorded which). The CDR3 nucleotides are TGCAGTGCTAGTATTCGCCAGCGGGAGAACACAGATACGCAGTATTTT. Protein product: CSASIRQRENTDTQYF.